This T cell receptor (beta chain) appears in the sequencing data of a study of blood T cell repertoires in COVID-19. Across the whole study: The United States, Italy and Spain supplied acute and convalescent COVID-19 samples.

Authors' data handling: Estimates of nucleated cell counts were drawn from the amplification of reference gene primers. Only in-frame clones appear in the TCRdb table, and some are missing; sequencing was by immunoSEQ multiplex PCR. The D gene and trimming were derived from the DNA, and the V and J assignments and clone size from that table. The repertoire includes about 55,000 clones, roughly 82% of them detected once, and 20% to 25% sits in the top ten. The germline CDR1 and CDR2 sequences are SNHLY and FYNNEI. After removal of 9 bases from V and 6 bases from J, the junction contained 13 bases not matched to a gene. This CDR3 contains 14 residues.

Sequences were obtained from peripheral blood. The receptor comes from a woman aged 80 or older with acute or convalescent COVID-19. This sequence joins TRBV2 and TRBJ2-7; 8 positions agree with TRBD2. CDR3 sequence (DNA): TGTGCCAGAGCCGGGGGGGGCGGGCTTTTCGAGCAGTACTTC. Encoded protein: CARAGGGGLFEQYF.